Here is one TCR beta chain with its context. These data belong to a study of blood T cell repertoires in COVID-19. Study as a whole: T cells, B-cell-depleted T cells, or PBMCs supplied cDNA or gDNA.

Germline V lookup: CDR1 MGHRA, CDR2 YSYEKL. Trimming took 1 base from V and 7 from J, leaving 16 bases between them. The CDR3 has 16 amino acids. Sequencing used immunoSEQ multiplex PCR; TCRdb keeps in-frame clones, though not all of them. Of around 60,000 clones in the sample, about nine tenths are singletons; the top ten hold around 2%. Sequenced: peripheral blood. V and J are TRBV4-1 and TRBJ1-4; D ambiguous. The receptor was derived from a man aged 60 to 75 with acute or convalescent COVID-19. CDR3 sequence (DNA): TGCGCCAGCAGCCAAGTGGAGGAGATGAGTAGTGAAAAACTGTTTTTT. It encodes CASSQVEEMSSEKLFF.